This TCR beta chain was sequenced in a study of blood T cell repertoires in COVID-19. Study-level information: Acute and convalescent COVID-19 specimens originated in the United States, Italy and Spain.

Study processing details: Scientists estimated how many nucleated cells there were by amplifying reference gene primers. The assay was immunoSEQ multiplex PCR, and TCRdb's table has in-frame clones only and misses some. Clonal size and the V and J genes are those of that table, whereas D and trimming came from the DNA. The sample includes hundreds of thousands of clones, 80% to 90% of them seen just once. This clone came up once. J was trimmed by 4 bases and V by 1 base; bases with no gene match: 9. CDR3 length: 16 residues. The germline CDR1 and CDR2 sequences are LGHDT and YNNKEL (reference sequence).

The rearrangement uses TRBV3-1 (or the pseudogene TRBV3-2) and TRBJ1-1, with TRBD1 matching over 7 bases. The sequenced sample consisted of peripheral blood. The clonotype was recovered from a woman aged 45 to 65 who had recovered from COVID-19. This chain's CDR3 is CASSQVGRGVGTEAFF. As DNA, the CDR3 is TGTGCCAGCAGCCAAGTAGGCAGGGGGGTAGGCACTGAAGCTTTCTTT.